This TCR beta chain originates from a study of CD8 T cells in ankylosing spondylitis. Study-wide points: Within ankylosing spondylitis blood, a TCR beta motif made up of several highly homologous variants appeared to be characteristic.

TCRdb passed the 5' RACE reads through MiXCR, listing each CDR3 protein once. The sample holds 700,000 or so distinct CDR3 sequences, around 19% seen once. This clonotype was detected only a few times. Antigen specificity is unknown. The CDR3 length is 14 residues. Trimming stripped 4 bases from V and 8 bases from J, with 18 bases between. Looked up from germline, CDR1 is SGHRS and CDR2 is YFSETQ. This sequence joins TRBV5-1 and TRBJ1-2; D is uncertain. Sequencing was done on a sample of blood, either unsorted or a sorted T cell fraction (not recorded which). This TCR was recovered from a male donor with ankylosing spondylitis. The CDR3 loop is CASSRTGSEGGYTF. CDR3 bases: TGCGCCAGCAGCCGCACGGGGTCGGAAGGAGGCTACACCTTC.